This T cell receptor beta chain derives from a study of T cell responses to AZD1222 COVID-19 vaccine. Sequencing used immunoSEQ multiplex PCR; TCRdb keeps in-frame clones, though not all of them. In the table there are 100,000 to 150,000 clones, 88% of which are singletons. The CDR3 runs to 14 residues. Germline values: CDR1 SNHLY, CDR2 FYNNEI. V was pared by 3 bases and J by 8 bases, with 14 bases between. The sample consisted of peripheral blood, taken on day 0 of MenACWY control vaccination. This sequence joins TRBV2 and TRBJ2-1, with TRBD1 as a possible D gene (6 bases). This clonotype was sampled from an adult in good health. CDR3 region: CASSDPGQRYEQFF. The CDR3, as DNA: TGTGCCAGCAGTGACCCGGGACAAAGGTATGAGCAGTTCTTC.